The TCR beta chain under discussion was sequenced for a study of cytomegalovirus exposure and HLA in healthy donors. The study's findings and limits: As was reported, the HLA-A and HLA-B alleles of most subjects were accurately predicted from TCR beta sequences.

60 Vbeta and 13 Jbeta primers were used in PCR. The repertoire was sequenced with immunoSEQ multiplex PCR; TCRdb's copy has only in-frame clones and lacks some. The sample contains 120,000 or so clones, approximately 87% of which appear only once. The CDR3 sequence is 15 residues long. Germline V gene data show CDR1 as LNHDA and CDR2 as SQIVND (reference sequence). J was trimmed by 5 bases and V by 1 base; bases with no gene match: 1. For this clone: Its antigen is unidentified.

This receptor was taken from a man between 18 and 29 years old in good health and CMV-seropositive. This chain uses TRBV19 with TRBJ2-4; 11 bases fit TRBD1. Sequencing was carried out using PBMCs. The DNA for the CDR3 is TGTGCCAGTAGTATAGGGGACAGGGGGGAAAACATTCAGTACTTC. Protein product: CASSIGDRGENIQYF.